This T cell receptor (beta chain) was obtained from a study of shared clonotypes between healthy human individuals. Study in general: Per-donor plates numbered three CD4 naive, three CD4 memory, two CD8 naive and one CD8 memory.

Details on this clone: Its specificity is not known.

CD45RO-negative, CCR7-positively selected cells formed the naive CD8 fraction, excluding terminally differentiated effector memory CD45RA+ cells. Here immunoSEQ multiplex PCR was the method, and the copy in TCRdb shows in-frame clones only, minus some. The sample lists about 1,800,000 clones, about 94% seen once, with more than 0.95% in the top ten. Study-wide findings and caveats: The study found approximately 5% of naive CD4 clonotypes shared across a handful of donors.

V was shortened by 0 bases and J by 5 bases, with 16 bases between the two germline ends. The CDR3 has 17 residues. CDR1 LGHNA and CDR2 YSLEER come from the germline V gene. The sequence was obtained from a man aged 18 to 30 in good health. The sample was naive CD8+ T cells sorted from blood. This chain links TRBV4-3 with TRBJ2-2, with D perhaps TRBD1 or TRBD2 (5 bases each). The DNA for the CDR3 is TGCGCCAGCAGCCAAGAGGTTTCCGGGGCGGAAACCGGGGAGCTGTTTTTT. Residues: CASSQEVSGAETGELFF.